The sequence of this T cell receptor (beta chain) was determined in a study of T cell repertoires in cytomegalovirus infection. Study details: Selection of CMV epitopes for the study included recently identified HLA-C-restricted and well-studied HLA-B-restricted ones. Indications came from public TCR beta signatures; they pointed to CMV infection and to a matching HLA type. Study results and limitations: CMV-specific HLA-C-restricted TCR beta clonotypes dominated the ex vivo response. Cumulative public TCR beta family frequency identified CMV carriers with the relevant HLA.

About this clonotype: What it binds is unknown.

TCRdb re-derived calls from the reads in MiXCR, one entry per CDR3 protein. The table shows approximately 1,000,000 distinct CDR3 sequences, with around 31% occurring only once. V gave up 6 bases and J gave up 0 bases, with 15 bases separating them. Germline lookup yields CDR1 MNHEY and CDR2 SVGEGT. The CDR3 has 16 amino acids. This receptor was taken from a human donor in good health (CMV status not recorded). Some clones in this sample may be carry-over from other donors' samples. The sample was cultured CD8+ T cells from PBMCs, taken from culture after CMV antigen stimulation. This rearrangement joins TRBV6-2 or TRBV6-3 to TRBJ1-3; perhaps TRBD1 as D (5 bases). CDR3 loop: CASRGLRLDSGNTIYF. The CDR3 nucleotides are TGTGCCAGCAGGGGACTCCGACTGGACTCTGGAAACACCATATATTTT.